The subject of this entry is one T cell receptor (beta chain). The CDR3 runs 13 residues. V lost 3 bases to trimming and J lost 5 bases, with 10 bases between them. Looked up from germline, CDR1 is MNHEY and CDR2 is SMNVEV (reference sequence). The data are from a study of regulatory T cells in long-lasting Graves disease. Specified time point: newly diagnosed GD, antithyroid drugs for less than 3 months. RNA from PBMCs was the source of the TCR library. An endocrinology department in Xi'an, China, recruited the patients. Researchers made TCR beta libraries by using iRepertoire HTBI primers and running Arm-PCR on CDR3 regions. TCRdb re-analysed the multiplex PCR reads in MiXCR, keeping a single row per CDR3 protein. This table holds fewer than 650,000 distinct CDR3 sequences, about 16% found once. In addition, the sample was reused for a study of T cells in Graves' hyperthyroidism and ophthalmopathy. This second study notes: The blood repertoire included most of the expanded thyroid clonotypes above 0.001. Prediction of ophthalmopathy progression came a median approximately 6.5 months pre-onset.

The gene calls are TRBV27 and TRBJ1-1; D is perhaps TRBD1 (5 bases). The sample was peripheral blood mononuclear cells (PBMCs), taken at new diagnosis, from a patient treated with antithyroid drugs. The origin of this receptor is a man between 18 and 35 years old with Graves disease. Written as DNA, the CDR3 is TGTGCCAGCAGTTTTCAGGGTTTGACTGAAGCTTTCTTT. This codes for CASSFQGLTEAFF.